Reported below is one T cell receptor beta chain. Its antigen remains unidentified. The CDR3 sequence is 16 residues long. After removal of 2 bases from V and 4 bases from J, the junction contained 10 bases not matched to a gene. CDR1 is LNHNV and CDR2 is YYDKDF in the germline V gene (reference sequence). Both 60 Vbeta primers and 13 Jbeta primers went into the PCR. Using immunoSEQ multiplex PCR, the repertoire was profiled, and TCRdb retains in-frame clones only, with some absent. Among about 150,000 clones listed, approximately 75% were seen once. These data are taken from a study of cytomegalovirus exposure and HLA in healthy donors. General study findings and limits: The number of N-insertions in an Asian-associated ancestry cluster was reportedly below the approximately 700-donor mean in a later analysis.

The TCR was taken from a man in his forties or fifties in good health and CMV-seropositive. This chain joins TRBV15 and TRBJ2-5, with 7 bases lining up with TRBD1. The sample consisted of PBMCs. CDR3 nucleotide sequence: TGTGCCACCAGCAGAACTACTCGGACAGGACCAGAGACCCAGTACTTC. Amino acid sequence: CATSRTTRTGPETQYF.